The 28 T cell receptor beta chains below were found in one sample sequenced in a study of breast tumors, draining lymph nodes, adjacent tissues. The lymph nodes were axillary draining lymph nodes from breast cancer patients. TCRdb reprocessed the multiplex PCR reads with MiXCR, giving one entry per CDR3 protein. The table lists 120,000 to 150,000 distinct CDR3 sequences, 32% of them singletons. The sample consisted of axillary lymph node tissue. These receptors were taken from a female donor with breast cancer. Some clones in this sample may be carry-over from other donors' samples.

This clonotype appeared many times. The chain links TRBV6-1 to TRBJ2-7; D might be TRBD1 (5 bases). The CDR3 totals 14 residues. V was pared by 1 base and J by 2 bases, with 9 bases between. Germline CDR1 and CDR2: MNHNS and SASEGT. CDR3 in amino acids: CASSEGDSPYEQYF. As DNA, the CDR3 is TGTGCCAGCAGTGAAGGCGACAGCCCCTACGAGCAGTACTTC.

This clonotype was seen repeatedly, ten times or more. Written as DNA, the CDR3 is TGTGCCAGCAGTTCAAAACAGTCTTTCCTCCCCTACGAGCAGTACTTC. It encodes CASSSKQSFLPYEQYF. V is TRBV12-3 or TRBV12-4 and J is TRBJ2-7; D gene uncertain. The V end was cut by 4 bases, the J end by 2 bases, with 18 bases between. The CDR3 consists of 16 residues.

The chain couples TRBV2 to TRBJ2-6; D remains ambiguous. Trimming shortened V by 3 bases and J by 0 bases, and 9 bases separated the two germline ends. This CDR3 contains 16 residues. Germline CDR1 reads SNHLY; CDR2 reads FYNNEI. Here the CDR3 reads CASSDRWDSGANVLTF. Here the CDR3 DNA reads TGTGCCAGCAGTGATCGCTGGGACTCTGGGGCCAACGTCCTGACTTTC.

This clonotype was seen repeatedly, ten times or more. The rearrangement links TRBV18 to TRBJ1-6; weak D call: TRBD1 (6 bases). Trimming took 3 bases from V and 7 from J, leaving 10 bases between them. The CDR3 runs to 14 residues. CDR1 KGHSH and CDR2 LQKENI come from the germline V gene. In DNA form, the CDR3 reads TGTGCCAGCTCACCCGACAGGACAAATTCACCCCTCCACTTT. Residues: CASSPDRTNSPLHF.

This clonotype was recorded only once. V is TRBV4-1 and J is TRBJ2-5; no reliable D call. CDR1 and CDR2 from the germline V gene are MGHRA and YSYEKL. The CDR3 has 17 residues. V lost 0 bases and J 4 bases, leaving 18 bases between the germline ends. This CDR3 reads CASSQETGASWGETQYF. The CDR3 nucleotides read TGCGCCAGCAGCCAAGAGACGGGCGCTTCATGGGGAGAGACCCAGTACTTC.

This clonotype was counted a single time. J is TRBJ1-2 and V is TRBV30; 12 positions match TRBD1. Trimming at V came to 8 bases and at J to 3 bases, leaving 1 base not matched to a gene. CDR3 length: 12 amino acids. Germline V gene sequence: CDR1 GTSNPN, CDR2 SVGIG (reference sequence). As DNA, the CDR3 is TGTGCCGGGACAGGGGGCGACTATGGCTACACCTTC. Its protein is CAGTGGDYGYTF.

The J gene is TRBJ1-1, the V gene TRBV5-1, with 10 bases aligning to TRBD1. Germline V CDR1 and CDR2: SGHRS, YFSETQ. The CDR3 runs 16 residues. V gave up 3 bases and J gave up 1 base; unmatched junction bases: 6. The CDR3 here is CASSWWDRGTNTEAFF. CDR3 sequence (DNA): TGCGCCAGCAGCTGGTGGGACAGGGGTACGAACACTGAAGCTTTCTTT.

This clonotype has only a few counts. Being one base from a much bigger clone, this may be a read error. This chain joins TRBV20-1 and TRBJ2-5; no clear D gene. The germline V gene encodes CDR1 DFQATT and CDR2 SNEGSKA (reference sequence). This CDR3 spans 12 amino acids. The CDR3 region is CSASDIQETPYF. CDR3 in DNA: TGCAGTGCTAGTGATATCCAAGAGACCCCGTACTTC.

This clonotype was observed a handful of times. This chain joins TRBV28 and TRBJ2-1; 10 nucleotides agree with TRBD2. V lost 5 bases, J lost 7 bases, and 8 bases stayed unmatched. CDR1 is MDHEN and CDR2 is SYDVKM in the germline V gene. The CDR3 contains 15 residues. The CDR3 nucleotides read TGTGCCAGCAGTACGTCTAGCGGGGGCCCTAATGAGCAGTTCTTC. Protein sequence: CASSTSSGGPNEQFF.

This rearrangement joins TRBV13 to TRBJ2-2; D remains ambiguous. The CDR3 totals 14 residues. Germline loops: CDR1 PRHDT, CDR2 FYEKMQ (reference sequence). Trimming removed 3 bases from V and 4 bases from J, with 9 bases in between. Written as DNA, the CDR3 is TGTGCCAGCAGCTTTGAAGGGTGCACCGGGGAGCTGTTTTTT. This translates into CASSFEGCTGELFF.

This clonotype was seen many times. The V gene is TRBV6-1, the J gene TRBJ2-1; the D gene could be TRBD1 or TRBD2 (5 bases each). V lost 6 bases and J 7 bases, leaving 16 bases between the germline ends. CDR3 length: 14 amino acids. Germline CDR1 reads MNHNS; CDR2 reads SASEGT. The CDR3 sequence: CASRLNRDQNEQFF. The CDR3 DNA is TGTGCCAGCAGACTAAACCGGGACCAGAATGAGCAGTTCTTC.

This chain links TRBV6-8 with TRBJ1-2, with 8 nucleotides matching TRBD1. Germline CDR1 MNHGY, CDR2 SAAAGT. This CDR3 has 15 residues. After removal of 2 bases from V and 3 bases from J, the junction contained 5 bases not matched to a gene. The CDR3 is CASSYPPTGDYGYTF. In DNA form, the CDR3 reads TGTGCCAGCAGTTACCCCCCGACAGGGGACTATGGCTACACCTTC.

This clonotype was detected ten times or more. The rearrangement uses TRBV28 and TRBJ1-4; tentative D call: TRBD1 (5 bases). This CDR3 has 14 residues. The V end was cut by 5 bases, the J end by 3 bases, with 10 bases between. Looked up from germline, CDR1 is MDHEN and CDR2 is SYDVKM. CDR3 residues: CASSMTAPNEKLFF. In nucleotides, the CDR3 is TGTGCCAGCAGTATGACAGCTCCTAATGAAAAACTGTTTTTT.

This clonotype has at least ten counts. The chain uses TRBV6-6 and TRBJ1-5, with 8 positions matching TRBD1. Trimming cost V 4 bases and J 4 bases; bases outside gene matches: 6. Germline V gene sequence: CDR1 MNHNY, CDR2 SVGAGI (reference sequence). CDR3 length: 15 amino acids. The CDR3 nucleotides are TGTGCCAGCAGTTTAGAGGACAGGGTTAATCAGCCCCAGCATTTT. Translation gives CASSLEDRVNQPQHF.

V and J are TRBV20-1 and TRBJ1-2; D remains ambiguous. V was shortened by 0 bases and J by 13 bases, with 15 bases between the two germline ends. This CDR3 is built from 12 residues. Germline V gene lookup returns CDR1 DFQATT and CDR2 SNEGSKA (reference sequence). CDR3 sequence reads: CSARDGGYFCTF. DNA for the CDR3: TGCAGTGCTAGAGATGGCGGGTATTTTTGCACCTTC.

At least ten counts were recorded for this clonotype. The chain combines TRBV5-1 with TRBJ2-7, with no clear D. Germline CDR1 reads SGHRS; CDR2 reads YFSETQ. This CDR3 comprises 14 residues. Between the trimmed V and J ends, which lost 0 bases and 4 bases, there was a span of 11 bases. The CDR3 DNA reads TGCGCCAGCAGCTTGGGAGCCCCCCCATACGAGCAGTACGTC. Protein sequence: CASSLGAPPYEQYV.

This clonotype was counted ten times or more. The DNA for the CDR3 is TGTGCCAGCAGCCTGGACAGCTTTTACGAGCAGTACTTC. It codes for CASSLDSFYEQYF. The chain recombines TRBV28 with TRBJ2-7; D might be TRBD1 (6 bases). With 6 bases removed from V and 4 bases from J, the gap between germline ends came to 13 bases. The CDR3 length is 13 residues. From germline, CDR1 is MDHEN and CDR2 SYDVKM.

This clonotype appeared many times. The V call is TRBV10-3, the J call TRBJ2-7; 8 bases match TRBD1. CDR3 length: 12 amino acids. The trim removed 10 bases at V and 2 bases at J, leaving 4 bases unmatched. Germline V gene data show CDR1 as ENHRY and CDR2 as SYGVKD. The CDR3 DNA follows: TGTGCCACTGGACAGGGAACCTACGAGCAGTACTTC. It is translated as CATGQGTYEQYF.

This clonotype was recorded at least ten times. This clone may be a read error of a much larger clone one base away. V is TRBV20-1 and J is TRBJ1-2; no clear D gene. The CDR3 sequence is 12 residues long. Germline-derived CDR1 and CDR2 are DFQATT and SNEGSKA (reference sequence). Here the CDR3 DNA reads TGCAGTGCTAGCCCGGACCTCTATGGCTCCACCTTC. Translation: CSASPDLYGSTF.

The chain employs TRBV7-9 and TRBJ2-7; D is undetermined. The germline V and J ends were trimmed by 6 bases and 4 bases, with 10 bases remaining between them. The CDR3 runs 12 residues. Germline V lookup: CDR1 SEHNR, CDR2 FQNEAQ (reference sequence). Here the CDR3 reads CASRSDMYEQYF. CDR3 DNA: TGTGCCAGCAGATCAGACATGTACGAGCAGTACTTC.

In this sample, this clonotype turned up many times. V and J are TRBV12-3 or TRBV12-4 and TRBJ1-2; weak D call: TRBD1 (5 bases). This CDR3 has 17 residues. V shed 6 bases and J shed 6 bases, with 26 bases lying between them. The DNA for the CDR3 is TGTGCCAGCAGCGTAGCTGGGGTGGGGATTGGGGACGATGGCTACACCTTC. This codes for CASSVAGVGIGDDGYTF.

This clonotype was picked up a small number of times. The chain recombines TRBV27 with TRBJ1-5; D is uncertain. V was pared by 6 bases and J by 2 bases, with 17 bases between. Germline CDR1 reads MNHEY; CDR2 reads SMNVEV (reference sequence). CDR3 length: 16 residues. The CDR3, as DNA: TGTGCCAGCAGCCCGACGGACGCGGAGCGCAATCAGCCCCAGCATTTT. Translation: CASSPTDAERNQPQHF.

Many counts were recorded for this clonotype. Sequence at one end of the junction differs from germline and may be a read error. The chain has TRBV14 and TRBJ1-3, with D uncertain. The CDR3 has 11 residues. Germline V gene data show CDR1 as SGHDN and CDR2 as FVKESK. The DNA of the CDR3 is TGTGCCAGCAGCTCCGGAAGCACCATATATTTT. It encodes CASSSGSTIYF.

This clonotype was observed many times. The CDR3 DNA sequence: TGTGCCAGCAGCTTAGGCCCATCAGCTAATGAAAAACTGTTTTTT. Its translation is CASSLGPSANEKLFF. J is TRBJ1-4 and V is TRBV7-2; D gene ambiguous. The CDR3 length is 15 residues. CDR1 is SGHTA and CDR2 is FQGNSA in the germline V gene. V lost 1 base and J lost 3, with 9 bases in between.

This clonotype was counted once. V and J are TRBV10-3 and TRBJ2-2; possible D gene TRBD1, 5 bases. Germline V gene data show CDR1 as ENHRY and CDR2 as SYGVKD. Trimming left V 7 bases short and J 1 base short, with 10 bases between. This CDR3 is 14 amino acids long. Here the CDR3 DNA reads TGTGCCATCACCAAGACAGAGAACACCGGGGAGCTGTTTTTT. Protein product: CAITKTENTGELFF.

This CDR3 reads CASREQGFYNSPLHF. The CDR3 DNA reads TGTGCCAGCAGGGAACAGGGATTCTATAATTCACCCCTCCACTTT. The V call is TRBV2, the J call TRBJ1-6; tentatively, D is TRBD1 (6 bases). The CDR3 covers 15 residues. Germline V gene sequence: CDR1 SNHLY, CDR2 FYNNEI. The V end lost 6 bases, the J end lost 3 bases, and 12 bases lay between the germline ends.

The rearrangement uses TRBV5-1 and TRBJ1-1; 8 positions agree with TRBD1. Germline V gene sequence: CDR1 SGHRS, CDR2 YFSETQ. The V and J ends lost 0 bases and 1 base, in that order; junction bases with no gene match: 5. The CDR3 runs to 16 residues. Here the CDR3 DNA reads TGCGCCAGCAGCTTGGGGCCGGGACAGGAGAACACTGAAGCTTTCTTT. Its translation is CASSLGPGQENTEAFF.

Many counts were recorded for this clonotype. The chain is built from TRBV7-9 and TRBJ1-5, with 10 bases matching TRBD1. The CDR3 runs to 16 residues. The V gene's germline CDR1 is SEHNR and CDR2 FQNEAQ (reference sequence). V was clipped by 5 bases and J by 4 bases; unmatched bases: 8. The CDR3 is CASSGIRDRGNQPQHF. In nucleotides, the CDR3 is TGTGCCAGCAGCGGGATCCGGGACAGGGGAAATCAGCCCCAGCATTTT.